The 15 T cell receptor beta chains given below trace back to one sample, sequenced in a study of response to subunit inactivated influenza vaccine. One entry per CDR3 protein, called by TCRdb with MiXCR from the RT-PCR reads. The sample yields 650,000 to 800,000 distinct CDR3 sequences, around 18% seen once. Sequencing used PBMCs from blood, obtained about 5 days after vaccination. The receptors were gathered from a man aged 50-59 years who received an inactivated influenza vaccine.

This clonotype was seen only a few times. This sequence joins TRBV11-2 and TRBJ1-1; no definite D call. Germline V CDR1 and CDR2: SGHAT, FQNNGV. Trimming left V 5 bases short and J 1 base short, with 14 bases between. This CDR3 has 15 residues. The CDR3 region is CASSPLRGKNTEAFF. The CDR3 DNA follows: TGTGCCAGCAGCCCCCTTCGCGGTAAGAACACTGAAGCTTTCTTT.

V and J are TRBV10-3 and TRBJ2-2; 9 bases fit TRBD1. Germline V lookup: CDR1 ENHRY, CDR2 SYGVKD. The V segment lost 10 bases and the J segment 3 bases; nucleotides outside the gene matches: 6. The CDR3 totals 14 residues. The CDR3 is CATGDRGDTGELFF. The CDR3, as DNA: TGTGCCACCGGAGACAGGGGGGACACCGGGGAGCTGTTTTTT.

Only a few counts were recorded for this clonotype. V is TRBV7-2 and J is TRBJ1-2; 7 nucleotides agree with TRBD1. V lost 0 bases to trimming and J lost 2 bases; unmatched junction nucleotides: 3. Germline-derived CDR1 and CDR2 are SGHTA and FQGNSA. The CDR3 length is 15 residues. DNA of the CDR3: TGTGCCAGCAGCTTAGCGTCGGGACAGAACTATGGCTACACCTTC. Its protein is CASSLASGQNYGYTF.

The CDR3 DNA follows: TGTGCCAGCAGCTCCCGGCGGGCAGGGCAGAAATCACCCCTCCACTTT. It encodes CASSSRRAGQKSPLHF. The chain employs TRBV7-9 and TRBJ1-6; maybe TRBD1 (5 bases). V lost 4 bases to trimming and J lost 10 bases, with 20 bases between them. From germline, CDR1 is SEHNR and CDR2 FQNEAQ (reference sequence). The CDR3 is made up of 16 amino acids.

This clonotype was picked up a small number of times. The chain carries TRBV7-2 and TRBJ1-2; D unclear. The CDR3 extends over 15 amino acids. Germline V gene data show CDR1 as SGHTA and CDR2 as FQGNSA. V gave up 1 base and J gave up 4 bases, with 13 bases separating them. CDR3 region: CASSLDGEGFYGYTF. CDR3 nucleotide sequence: TGTGCCAGCAGCTTAGATGGGGAGGGTTTCTATGGCTACACCTTC.

This clonotype was detected only a few times. V usage is TRBV4-1 and J usage is TRBJ1-1; the match to TRBD1 covers 10 bases. The CDR3 has 17 amino acids. V shed 4 bases and J 3 bases; nucleotides not matched to a gene: 11. Germline-derived CDR1 and CDR2 are MGHRA and YSYEKL. CDR3 bases: TGCGCCAGCAGCCCTAGACGCCAAGGGACAGGGGACACTGAAGCTTTCTTT. Amino acid sequence: CASSPRRQGTGDTEAFF.

The table lists this clonotype with many counts. The V and J genes are TRBV29-1 and TRBJ2-5, with D tentatively TRBD2 (8 bases). Trimming pared 7 bases from V and 3 bases from J, leaving 36 bases between. The germline V gene has CDR1 SQVTM and CDR2 ANQGSEA. This CDR3 has 20 residues. In DNA form, the CDR3 reads TGCAGCGAAGGGACAGCGCACGGACTAGCCCTCCAGTACCTCAAAGAGACCCAGTACTTC. This encodes CSEGTAHGLALQYLKETQYF.

V is TRBV27 and J is TRBJ2-2; TRBD2 matches at 8 bases. CDR1 and CDR2 from the germline V gene are MNHEY and SMNVEV (reference sequence). The ends lost 6 bases at V and 8 bases at J; junction bases unmatched: 11. CDR3 size: 15 residues. The CDR3 DNA is TGTGCCAGCAGACCCATAGCGGGACCAACGGGGGAGCTGTTTTTT. Translation gives CASRPIAGPTGELFF.

This clonotype was counted only a few times. The chain has TRBV20-1 and TRBJ2-7; D is uncertain. Germline V gives CDR1 DFQATT, CDR2 SNEGSKA (reference sequence). The CDR3 spans 14 residues. With 4 bases removed from V and 3 bases from J, the gap between germline ends came to 16 bases. Here the CDR3 DNA reads TGCAGTGCTACCCCGCCCCACACGATCTACGAGCAGTACTTC. The encoded protein is CSATPPHTIYEQYF.

In this sample, this clonotype turned up a few times. This chain links TRBV20-1 with TRBJ1-4; D possibly corresponds to TRBD1 (5 bases). Germline V gene data show CDR1 as DFQATT and CDR2 as SNEGSKA (reference sequence). Trimming stripped 3 bases from V and 8 bases from J, with 13 bases between. The CDR3 runs to 13 residues. The CDR3 DNA reads TGCAGTGCTAGTTCGGGGGTACAGGAAAAACTGTTTTTT. Translation: CSASSGVQEKLFF.

The chain has TRBV29-1 and TRBJ2-1, with 8 bases that match TRBD2. The CDR3 spans 13 residues. Germline values: CDR1 SQVTM, CDR2 ANQGSEA. With V trimmed by 2 bases and J by 7 bases, 4 bases remained unmatched. The CDR3 region is CSVERLANNEQFF. CDR3 nucleotide sequence: TGCAGCGTTGAACGACTAGCGAATAATGAGCAGTTCTTC.

This clonotype was observed a handful of times. V usage is TRBV12-3 or TRBV12-4 and J usage is TRBJ2-1; D possibly corresponds to TRBD2 (7 bases). This CDR3 spans 13 amino acids. Trimming took 5 bases from V and 5 from J, leaving 10 bases between them. The CDR3 region is CASSRGGNNEQFF. In nucleotides, the CDR3 is TGTGCCAGCAGTAGGGGGGGGAACAATGAGCAGTTCTTC.

This clonotype was seen a handful of times. The CDR3 nucleotides read TGTGCCAGCAGAACGCTAGCGGGGGGGGGATACGAGCAGTACTTC. Its protein product is CASRTLAGGGYEQYF. This chain joins TRBV6-1 and TRBJ2-7, with 12 bases lining up with TRBD2. Germline V gene sequence: CDR1 MNHNS, CDR2 SASEGT. J lost 4 bases, V lost 6 bases, and 7 bases had no gene match. The CDR3 extends over 15 amino acids.

The table lists this clonotype with a few counts. The V and J genes are TRBV20-1 and TRBJ2-7; no clear D gene. This CDR3 is built from 11 residues. Germline values: CDR1 DFQATT, CDR2 SNEGSKA (reference sequence). Trimming removed 1 base at V and 10 bases at J, with 11 bases between. The CDR3, as DNA: TGCAGTGCTAGAGGGCCGACGGACCAGTACTTC. This sequence encodes CSARGPTDQYF.

The chain couples TRBV20-1 to TRBJ2-2; no clear D. This CDR3 comprises 16 residues. Germline V gene lookup returns CDR1 DFQATT and CDR2 SNEGSKA (reference sequence). V lost 2 bases to trimming and J lost 5 bases, with 18 bases between them. CDR3 nucleotide sequence: TGCAGTGCTAGAAATCCGTATTTGAGCCGAACCGGGGAGCTGTTTTTT. Its protein is CSARNPYLSRTGELFF.